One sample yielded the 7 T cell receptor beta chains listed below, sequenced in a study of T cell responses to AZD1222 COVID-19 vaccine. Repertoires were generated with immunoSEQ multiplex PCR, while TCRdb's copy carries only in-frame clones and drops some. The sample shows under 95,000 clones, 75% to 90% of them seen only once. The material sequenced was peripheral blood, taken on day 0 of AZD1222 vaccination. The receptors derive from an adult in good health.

The CDR3 loop is CASSLSTPGQTDGYTF. The DNA for the CDR3 is TGCGCCAGCAGCTTGAGTACCCCGGGACAGACGGATGGCTACACCTTC. The chain combines TRBV5-1 with TRBJ1-2, with 7 bases fitting TRBD1. This CDR3 comprises 16 residues. Germline loops: CDR1 SGHRS, CDR2 YFSETQ. The trim removed 1 base at V and 6 bases at J, leaving 12 bases unmatched.

The chain's CDR3 is CASSLDYGDTQYF. CDR3 nucleotides: TGTGCCAGCAGCTTAGATTATGGAGATACGCAGTATTTT. The chain employs TRBV11-1 and TRBJ2-3; D is ambiguous. This CDR3 comprises 13 residues. The ends were cut back, 1 base at V and 5 bases at J, with 7 bases in the middle. In germline, CDR1 is SGHAT, CDR2 FQDESV (reference sequence). Full variable domain (rest looked up from reference TRBV11-1 and TRBJ2-3): EAEVAQSPRYKITEKSQAVAFWCDPISGHATLYWYRQILGQGPELLVQFQDESVVDDSQLPKDRFSAERLKGVDSTLKIQPAELGDSAMYLCASSLDYGDTQYFGPGTRLTVL.

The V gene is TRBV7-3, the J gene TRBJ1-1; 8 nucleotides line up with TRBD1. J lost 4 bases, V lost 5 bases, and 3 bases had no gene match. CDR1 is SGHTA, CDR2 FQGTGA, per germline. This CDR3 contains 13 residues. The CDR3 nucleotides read TGTGCCAGCAGCCGTACAGGGGGCACTGAAGCTTTCTTT. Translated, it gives CASSRTGGTEAFF.

CDR3 sequence reads: CASSPTVYNEQFF. CDR3 nucleotides: TGTGCCAGCAGCCCGACCGTCTACAATGAGCAGTTCTTC. The V gene is TRBV7-9, the J gene TRBJ2-1; D is unresolved. The CDR3 covers 13 residues. Germline V gives CDR1 SEHNR, CDR2 FQNEAQ (reference sequence). V lost 5 bases to trimming and J lost 3 bases, with 8 bases between them.

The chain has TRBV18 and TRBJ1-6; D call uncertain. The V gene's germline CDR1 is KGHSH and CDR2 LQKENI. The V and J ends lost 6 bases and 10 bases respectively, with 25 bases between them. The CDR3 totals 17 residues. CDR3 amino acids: CASSQTLQTKHVSPLHF. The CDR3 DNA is TGTGCCAGCTCTCAGACACTTCAAACCAAACACGTATCACCCCTCCACTTT.

The chain's CDR3 is CAISEWGGSYEQYF. In DNA form, the CDR3 reads TGTGCCATCAGTGAATGGGGGGGCTCCTACGAGCAGTACTTC. The chain recombines TRBV10-3 with TRBJ2-7, with 7 bases fitting TRBD2. The V gene's germline CDR1 is ENHRY and CDR2 SYGVKD. The CDR3 consists of 14 residues. With V trimmed by 3 bases and J by 0 bases, 2 bases remained unmatched.

The CDR3 region has the DNA TGTGCCAGCAGCTTGAGCCTCGGAGCGGGGGGGCCTTACGAGCAGTACTTC. It specifies CASSLSLGAGGPYEQYF. This sequence joins TRBV7-2 and TRBJ2-7; 10 bases agree with TRBD2. Germline assignment: CDR1 SGHTA and CDR2 FQGNSA. Trimming cost V 3 bases and J 4 bases; bases outside gene matches: 12. This CDR3 spans 17 amino acids.